The 30 T cell receptor beta chains listed next were all sequenced from one sample in a study of shared clonotypes between healthy human individuals (dated by TCRdb to the early 2020s). Library preparation was by the immunoSEQ multiplex PCR assay. In its TCRdb copy, this immuneACCESS table keeps in-frame sequences only and misses some clones. Where compared with another copy, unresolved V genes explain less than half of these, and the others have no known cause. This sample comprises about 980,000 clones, over 60% of them detected only once. The top ten hold over 1.3% of the sample. The sample comprised memory CD4+ T cells sorted from blood. Sample cell subset or site, as interpreted from the label and publication: CD45RA-negative fraction. The source of these receptors is a man between 18 and 29 years old in good health.

With respect to this clone: At the DNA level, this CDR3 is encoded by other sequences in the same sample as well. The V call is TRBV30, the J call TRBJ1-1; D not resolved. The V end was cut by 5 bases, the J end by 1 base, with 8 bases between. This CDR3 comprises 12 residues. The germline CDR1 and CDR2 sequences are GTSNPN and SVGIG (reference sequence). CDR3 sequence (DNA): TGTGCCTGGGGAAGACAGAACACTGAAGCTTTCTTT. It yields the protein CAWGRQNTEAFF.

The table lists this clone with many counts. Other nucleotide sequences from this sample produce the same CDR3. V and J are TRBV5-1 and TRBJ1-2, with unresolved D. The CDR3 contains 12 residues. The V and J ends lost 0 bases and 8 bases respectively, with 8 bases between them. Germline values: CDR1 SGHRS, CDR2 YFSETQ. CDR3 nucleotide sequence: TGCGCCAGCAGCTTGGAACGAGGCGGCTACACCTTC. Residues: CASSLERGGYTF. Supplemented by reference TRBV5-1 and TRBJ1-2, the full variable domain reads KAGVTQTPRYLIKTRGQQVTLSCSPISGHRSVSWYQQTPGQGLQFLFEYFSETQRNKGNFPGRFSGRQFSNSRSEMNVSTLELGDSALYLCASSLERGGYTFGSGTRLTVV.

The J gene is TRBJ1-6, the V gene TRBV7-9, with D unresolved. Germline CDR1 SEHNR, CDR2 FQNEAQ (reference sequence). V lost 5 bases and J lost 11, with 10 bases in between. The CDR3 extends over 12 amino acids. As DNA, the CDR3 is TGTGCCAGCAGCCCCTCGAGCCCACCCCTCCACTTT. As protein: CASSPSSPPLHF.

The V gene is TRBV9, the J gene TRBJ2-1, with D uncertain. V was trimmed by 0 bases and J by 9 bases, leaving 4 bases between them. Germline lookup yields CDR1 SGDLS and CDR2 YYNGEE. The CDR3 consists of 11 residues. The CDR3 DNA reads as TGTGCCAGCAGCGTAGCGACTGAGCAGTTCTTC. Translation gives CASSVATEQFF.

The V gene is TRBV30, the J gene TRBJ2-3, with 8 bases identical to TRBD1. V gave up 2 bases and J gave up 4 bases; unmatched junction bases: 8. The germline V gene encodes CDR1 GTSNPN and CDR2 SVGIG (reference sequence). The CDR3 is 15 amino acids. This chain's CDR3 is CAWSRTGGWADTQYF. CDR3 DNA: TGTGCCTGGAGTCGCACAGGGGGTTGGGCAGATACGCAGTATTTT.

The V and J genes are TRBV6-5 and TRBJ2-2; D possibly corresponds to TRBD1 (5 bases). V gave up 7 bases and J gave up 2 bases, with 11 bases separating them. CDR1 is MNHEY, CDR2 SVGAGI, per germline. CDR3 length equals 14 residues. The CDR3 region is CASKTGPNTGELFF. The CDR3 DNA reads as TGTGCCAGCAAAACAGGTCCCAACACCGGGGAGCTGTTTTTT.

The chain carries TRBV27 and TRBJ2-1, with no clear D. V lost 8 bases to trimming and J lost 5 bases, with 7 bases between them. CDR1 is MNHEY and CDR2 is SMNVEV in the germline V gene (reference sequence). The CDR3 is made up of 11 amino acids. In nucleotides, the CDR3 is TGTGCCAGCCAAAGGAACAATGAGCAGTTCTTC. Its protein product is CASQRNNEQFF.

In this sample, this clone turned up once. The rearrangement uses TRBV30 and TRBJ1-2; TRBD1 aligns across 7 bases. J gave up 8 bases and V 0 bases, and 12 bases lay outside the gene matches. Germline V CDR1 and CDR2: GTSNPN, SVGIG (reference sequence). The CDR3 has 15 amino acids. This CDR3 is CAWSVPGTVSFGYTF. The CDR3 nucleotides read TGTGCCTGGAGTGTACCCGGGACAGTCAGTTTCGGCTACACCTTC. Full variable domain (outside the CDR3, taken from reference TRBV30 and TRBJ1-2): SQTIHQWPATLVQPVGSPLSLECTVEGTSNPNLYWYRQAAGRGLQLLFYSVGIGQISSEVPQNLSASRPQDRQFILSSKKLLLSDSGFYLCAWSVPGTVSFGYTFGSGTRLTVV.

The chain joins TRBV2 to TRBJ2-5, with 9 positions matching TRBD1. The V segment lost 6 bases and the J segment 1 base; nucleotides outside the gene matches: 6. The CDR3 totals 15 residues. Germline CDR1 is SNHLY and CDR2 is FYNNEI. CDR3 bases: TGTGCCAGCAGAAGGACAGGGGCCTTCCAAGAGACCCAGTACTTC. Encoded protein: CASRRTGAFQETQYF.

This sequence joins TRBV30 and TRBJ1-2, with D maybe TRBD1 (6 bases). The V end lost 5 bases, the J end lost 0 bases, and 7 bases lay between the germline ends. Germline V CDR1 and CDR2: GTSNPN, SVGIG (reference sequence). The CDR3 is made up of 12 amino acids. The CDR3 nucleotides read TGTGCCTGGTGGGACACTAACTATGGCTACACCTTC. This codes for CAWWDTNYGYTF.

As regards this clone: A read error is possible here, since a much larger clone lies one base away. In the same sample, other DNA sequences code for this CDR3. The rearrangement uses TRBV11-3 and TRBJ2-3; possibly TRBD2 for D (6 bases). Trimming removed 5 bases from V and 3 bases from J, with 6 bases in between. The CDR3 runs to 12 residues. Germline CDR1 reads SGHNT; CDR2 reads YENEEA. The CDR3 loop reads CASSRGTDTQYF. The CDR3 bases are TGTGCCAGCAGCCGGGGGACAGATACGCAGTATTTT.

V usage is TRBV11-2 and J usage is TRBJ2-1; 14 nucleotides match TRBD2. CDR1 SGHAT and CDR2 FQNNGV come from the germline V gene. This CDR3 is built from 14 residues. Losses at the gene ends were 1 base for V and 10 bases for J; bases not matched to a gene: 0. The chain's CDR3 is CASSLGLAGGEQFF. Here the CDR3 DNA reads TGTGCCAGCAGCTTAGGACTAGCGGGAGGGGAGCAGTTCTTC.

This rearrangement joins TRBV5-1 to TRBJ2-1, with 15 bases matching TRBD2. The V and J ends lost 4 bases and 6 bases, in that order; junction bases with no gene match: 5. Germline V gene lookup returns CDR1 SGHRS and CDR2 YFSETQ. The CDR3 runs 16 residues. In DNA, the CDR3 is TGCGCCAGCAGCCCGGGACTAGCGGGGGGTCTCAATGAGCAGTTCTTC. This translates into CASSPGLAGGLNEQFF.

This clone was recorded at least ten times. The chain carries TRBV5-7 and TRBJ1-5; 7 bases fit TRBD1. TRBV5-7 is classed as an ORF, of uncertain function. J was trimmed by 7 bases and V by 0 bases; bases with no gene match: 10. CDR3 length: 16 amino acids. CDR3 region: CASSLADREVGQPQHF. In DNA, the CDR3 is TGTGCCAGCAGCTTGGCCGACAGGGAAGTTGGACAGCCCCAGCATTTT.

This CDR3 is CASSEGGRAYGYTF. DNA of the CDR3: TGTGCCAGCAGTGAAGGAGGGAGAGCCTATGGCTACACCTTC. V is TRBV2 and J is TRBJ1-2; no definite D call. V dropped 1 base and J dropped 4 bases, with 10 bases sitting between them. The CDR3 covers 14 residues. Germline loops: CDR1 SNHLY, CDR2 FYNNEI.

The chain links TRBV5-1 to TRBJ2-5; 10 bases are shared with TRBD1. The CDR3 is 15 amino acids. The germline CDR1 and CDR2 sequences are SGHRS and YFSETQ. V lost 3 bases to trimming and J lost 0 bases; unmatched junction nucleotides: 2. The CDR3 sequence: CASSWGQGYQETQYF. As DNA, the CDR3 is TGCGCCAGCAGCTGGGGACAGGGGTACCAAGAGACCCAGTACTTC.

This chain connects TRBV6-4 to TRBJ1-1, with 7 bases matching TRBD1. This CDR3 region has 13 residues. J gave up 4 bases and V 4 bases, and 3 bases lay outside the gene matches. The germline gives CDR1 MRHNA, CDR2 SNTAGT. In DNA, the CDR3 is TGTGCCAGCAGTGTCTACAGGGGCACTGAAGCTTTCTTT. Protein: CASSVYRGTEAFF.

This chain links TRBV4-3 with TRBJ2-5, with D perhaps matching TRBD1 (5 bases). Germline loops: CDR1 LGHNA, CDR2 YSLEER. V gave up 0 bases and J gave up 8 bases, with 19 bases separating them. CDR3 length: 16 residues. The CDR3 spells CASSQDQNSFQGTQYF. CDR3 nucleotides: TGCGCCAGCAGCCAAGACCAAAACTCCTTTCAGGGAACCCAGTACTTC.

The CDR3 loop reads CASSLEGFSGYTF. The CDR3, as DNA: TGTGCCAGCAGCTTAGAAGGGTTTAGTGGCTACACCTTC. The chain joins TRBV7-9 to TRBJ1-2; D unclear. The V end was cut by 1 base, the J end by 7 bases, with 10 bases between. There are 13 residues in the CDR3. Per the germline V gene, CDR1 is SEHNR and CDR2 is FQNEAQ (reference sequence).

The chain is built from TRBV25-1 and TRBJ2-3, with 7 bases aligning to TRBD2. This CDR3 is built from 13 residues. Trimming removed 2 bases from V and 9 bases from J; junction bases left unmatched: 5. Germline V gene lookup returns CDR1 MGHDK and CDR2 SYGVNS. DNA of the CDR3: TGTGCCAGCAGTGAAACGGGAGGAACGACGCAGTATTTT. Translating gives CASSETGGTTQYF. Combining the CDR3 with reference TRBV25-1 and TRBJ2-3 gives the whole variable domain EADIYQTPRYLVIGTGKKITLECSQTMGHDKMYWYQQDPGMELHLIHYSYGVNSTEKGDLSSESTVSRIRTEHFPLTLESARPSHTSQYLCASSETGGTTQYFGPGTRLTVL.

This clone occurred once. The chain is built from TRBV6-1 and TRBJ1-2; maybe TRBD1 (5 bases). This CDR3 is 15 amino acids long. Germline CDR1 MNHNS, CDR2 SASEGT. Trimming left V 6 bases short and J 7 bases short, with 21 bases between. The DNA for the CDR3 is TGTGCCAGCAGCGAGGGGAGGGTAGGACCTGGTGGCTACACCTTC. This translates into CASSEGRVGPGGYTF.

The chain has TRBV6-1 and TRBJ2-7, with D possibly TRBD2 on 6 matching bases. Trimming removed 7 bases at V and 3 bases at J, with 13 bases between. In germline, CDR1 is MNHNS, CDR2 SASEGT. The CDR3 is made up of 13 amino acids. CDR3: CASIPGVDYEQYF. DNA for the CDR3: TGTGCCAGCATCCCGGGGGTTGACTACGAGCAGTACTTC.

V and J are TRBV7-2 and TRBJ2-7; D gene uncertain. Trimming left V 3 bases short and J 7 bases short, with 10 bases between. This CDR3 has 12 residues. CDR1 and CDR2 (germline): SGHTA, FQGNSA. CDR3 sequence (DNA): TGTGCCAGCAGCTTTGGCCTACGAGAGCAGTACTTC. This gives the protein CASSFGLREQYF.

This clone appeared once. This chain connects TRBV5-1 to TRBJ2-7, with 7 positions matching TRBD1. Per germline, CDR1 SGHRS and CDR2 YFSETQ. This CDR3 region has 14 residues. Unmatched junction bases numbered 3, after V lost 0 bases and J lost 3 bases. In DNA, the CDR3 is TGCGCCAGCAGCTTGGGTGCAGGGGGCTACGAGCAGTACTTC. It yields the protein CASSLGAGGYEQYF.

V usage is TRBV5-4 and J usage is TRBJ2-2; D tentatively fits TRBD1 or TRBD2 (5 bases each). The CDR3 spans 16 residues. V was pared by 1 base and J by 0 bases, with 10 bases between. CDR1 and CDR2 (germline): SGHNT, YYREEE (reference sequence). The CDR3 loop reads CASSLSGGPNTGELFF. As DNA, the CDR3 is TGTGCCAGCAGCTTGAGTGGGGGTCCGAACACCGGGGAGCTGTTTTTT.

The chain recombines TRBV2 with TRBJ2-5, with TRBD1 matching over 7 bases. V was clipped by 5 bases and J by 1 base; unmatched bases: 4. Germline loops: CDR1 SNHLY, CDR2 FYNNEI. The CDR3 covers 14 residues. Written as DNA, the CDR3 is TGTGCCAGCAGTTTAGGACAGGCCCAAGAGACCCAGTACTTC. Protein sequence: CASSLGQAQETQYF.

This clone was counted a single time. J is TRBJ2-2 and V is TRBV7-9, with TRBD2 matching over 11 bases. The CDR3 totals 17 residues. V shed 5 bases and J 1 base; nucleotides not matched to a gene: 6. Germline loops: CDR1 SEHNR, CDR2 FQNEAQ (reference sequence). The CDR3 is CASSPPGLAENTGELFF. CDR3 nucleotide sequence: TGTGCCAGCAGCCCCCCGGGACTAGCGGAGAACACCGGGGAGCTGTTTTTT.

This clone has a handful of counts. The CDR3 DNA reads as TGTGCCAGCAGCCTTGGACAGGGTTTCGGCACGCAGTATTTT. It encodes CASSLGQGFGTQYF. J is TRBJ2-3 and V is TRBV5-6; 8 nucleotides match TRBD1. CDR1 and CDR2 from the germline V gene are SGHDT and YYEEEE. The length of the CDR3 is 14 residues. With 4 bases clipped from V and 9 bases from J, the junction kept 10 bases outside the gene matches.

The chain is built from TRBV10-2 and TRBJ2-1, with TRBD2 matching 9 bases. The CDR3 contains 16 residues. With V trimmed by 6 bases and J by 7 bases, 13 bases remained unmatched. CDR1 is WSHSY and CDR2 is SAAADI in the germline V gene. CDR3 in amino acids: CASSPRGGGVRNEQFF. The CDR3, as DNA: TGCGCCAGCAGCCCCAGGGGCGGGGGGGTTCGGAATGAGCAGTTCTTC.

The chain has TRBV7-2 and TRBJ2-7; TRBD1 might be the D (6 bases). V was trimmed by 3 bases and J by 0 bases, leaving 9 bases between them. The CDR3 sequence is 14 residues long. Germline CDR1 reads SGHTA; CDR2 reads FQGNSA. The CDR3 DNA is TGTGCCAGCAGCTTCGACAGGTACTCCTACGAGCAGTACTTC. Translated, it gives CASSFDRYSYEQYF. The variable domain in full, completed from reference TRBV7-2 and TRBJ2-7, reads GAGVSQSPSNKVTEKGKDVELRCDPISGHTALYWYRQSLGQGLEFLIYFQGNSAPDKSGLPSDRFSAERTGGSVSTLTIQRTQQEDSAVYLCASSFDRYSYEQYFGPGTRLTVT.